The 21 T cell receptor beta chains in this list originate from one sample, sequenced in a study of blood T cell repertoires in COVID-19. TCRdb's copy holds only in-frame clones and misses some; the assay was immunoSEQ multiplex PCR. Among approximately 200,000 clones listed, around 85% were seen once. Input material: PBMCs or T cells enriched from blood (not recorded which). The receptors originated from a man aged 40-49 years who had recovered from COVID-19.

This clone was recorded once. This chain joins TRBV27 and TRBJ1-5; no clear D. The CDR3 length is 13 residues. Germline V lookup: CDR1 MNHEY, CDR2 SMNVEV (reference sequence). Between the trimmed V and J ends, which lost 3 bases and 7 bases, there was a span of 10 bases. Written as DNA, the CDR3 is TGTGCCAGCAGTTTTGGAGGGAACCAGCCCCAGCATTTT. This gives the protein CASSFGGNQPQHF.

The chain uses TRBV6-4 and TRBJ2-1; 13 bases agree with TRBD2. Germline V lookup: CDR1 MRHNA, CDR2 SNTAGT. The CDR3 covers 12 residues. V lost 7 bases, J lost 13 bases, and 4 bases stayed unmatched. The CDR3 is CASKGLAGAQFF. Here the CDR3 DNA reads TGTGCCAGCAAAGGACTAGCGGGAGCTCAGTTCTTC.

This clone was recorded only once. This sequence joins TRBV7-9 and TRBJ2-7; TRBD1 matches at 9 bases. The CDR3 is 16 residues long. The trim removed 1 base at V and 6 bases at J, leaving 10 bases unmatched. Germline V gene data show CDR1 as SEHNR and CDR2 as FQNEAQ (reference sequence). In DNA, the CDR3 is TGTGCCAGCAGCTTAGGCCCCGGGACAGGGACGCGCGAGCAGTACTTC. It specifies CASSLGPGTGTREQYF.

The rearrangement uses TRBV18 and TRBJ2-4, with D perhaps matching TRBD1 (6 bases). CDR3 length: 14 residues. Germline V gives CDR1 KGHSH, CDR2 LQKENI. The ends were cut back, 3 bases at V and 8 bases at J, with 14 bases in the middle. CDR3 DNA: TGTGCCAGCTCACCGCAAGGGGGTCGGGACATTCAGTACTTC. It specifies CASSPQGGRDIQYF.

The chain recombines TRBV28 with TRBJ1-1, with D hard to call. The CDR3 sequence is 12 residues long. V was clipped by 3 bases and J by 5 bases, with 7 bases between them. CDR1 and CDR2 from the germline V gene are MDHEN and SYDVKM. The CDR3 sequence is CASSLYGTEAFF. As DNA, the CDR3 is TGTGCCAGCAGTTTGTACGGGACTGAAGCTTTCTTT. The whole variable domain, filled in from reference TRBV28 and TRBJ1-1, reads DVKVTQSSRYLVKRTGEKVFLECVQDMDHENMFWYRQDPGLGLRLIYFSYDVKMKEKGDIPEGYSVSREKKERFSLILESASTNQTSMYLCASSLYGTEAFFGQGTRLTVV.

V and J are TRBV15 and TRBJ1-2; 8 bases are a match to TRBD1. The trim removed 1 base at V and 7 bases at J, leaving 14 bases unmatched. CDR3 size: 17 residues. Germline V gene sequence: CDR1 LNHNV, CDR2 YYDKDF (reference sequence). The CDR3 DNA follows: TGTGCCACCAGCAGAGGGATTAACAGGGGGATTACGTCTGGCTACACCTTC. Protein sequence: CATSRGINRGITSGYTF.

The chain combines TRBV2 with TRBJ2-7; D uncertain. The CDR3 runs to 13 residues. The germline V gene encodes CDR1 SNHLY and CDR2 FYNNEI. V lost 8 bases to trimming and J lost 0 bases, with 11 bases between them. The CDR3 nucleotides are TGTGCCAGCTTTGCCCTTAGCTCCTACGAGCAGTACTTC. Translating it yields CASFALSSYEQYF.

The chain joins TRBV27 to TRBJ2-1; the match to TRBD1 covers 8 bases. The V gene's germline CDR1 is MNHEY and CDR2 SMNVEV (reference sequence). The CDR3 consists of 15 residues. Unmatched junction bases numbered 10, after V lost 8 bases and J lost 4 bases. CDR3 DNA: TGTGCCAGCTGCCCTCAACAGGGGGTTTACAATGAGCAGTTCTTC. Translation: CASCPQQGVYNEQFF.

The chain employs TRBV6-5 and TRBJ1-4; 7 bases fit TRBD1. The CDR3 extends over 16 amino acids. Germline CDR1 MNHEY, CDR2 SVGAGI. The V gene end was trimmed by 0 bases and the J gene end by 8 bases; junction bases not matched to a gene: 9. For the CDR3, the DNA is TGTGCCAGCAGTTACTCGAGTGACAGGGCATTGGAAAAACTGTTTTTT. Residues: CASSYSSDRALEKLFF.

In DNA, the CDR3 is TGTGCCAGCAGTTGGGGGACAGGCCCCCGCGAGACCCAGTACTTC. It translates to CASSWGTGPRETQYF. This chain uses TRBV6-2 or TRBV6-3 with TRBJ2-5; 8 bases match TRBD1. Trimming cost V 4 bases and J 5 bases; bases outside gene matches: 9. Germline loops: CDR1 MNHEY, CDR2 SVGEGT. The CDR3 has 15 residues.

This sequence joins TRBV5-8 and TRBJ2-7; 7 nucleotides match TRBD2. The V segment lost 4 bases and the J segment 5 bases; nucleotides outside the gene matches: 9. Germline V lookup: CDR1 SGHTS, CDR2 YDEGEE. The CDR3 totals 14 residues. As DNA, the CDR3 is TGTGCCAGCAGCGCCCGCGGGAGAAAGGACGAGCAGTACTTC. The encoded protein is CASSARGRKDEQYF.

The chain employs TRBV24-1 and TRBJ2-2, with 11 bases matching TRBD1. With 4 bases clipped from V and 5 bases from J, the junction kept 8 bases outside the gene matches. CDR1 KGHDR and CDR2 SFDVKD come from the germline V gene. The length of the CDR3 is 17 residues. CDR3 DNA sequence: TGTGCCACCAGTGAACGAGGACAGGGGGCGTTTACCGGGGAGCTGTTTTTT. It codes for CATSERGQGAFTGELFF.

The genes are TRBV6-6 and TRBJ1-1; D might be TRBD1 (5 bases). The CDR3 length is 13 residues. CDR1 and CDR2 from the germline V gene are MNHNY and SVGAGI (reference sequence). V was cut by 6 bases and J by 2 bases, with 10 bases left in between. Written as DNA, the CDR3 is TGTGCCAGCAGCTTGACAGCCAACACTGAAGCTTTCTTT. Translated: CASSLTANTEAFF.

The chain recombines TRBV28 with TRBJ2-7, with 9 bases identical to TRBD1. With 6 bases clipped from V and 2 bases from J, the junction kept 5 bases outside the gene matches. The CDR3 is made up of 14 amino acids. Germline CDR1 and CDR2: MDHEN and SYDVKM. CDR3 bases: TGTGCCAGCAGCCTCGGGACAGGGCCCTACGAGCAGTACTTC. This encodes CASSLGTGPYEQYF.

The V and J genes are TRBV4-2 and TRBJ2-1, with a possible D match to TRBD2 (5 bases). Between the trimmed V and J ends, which lost 0 bases and 2 bases, there was a span of 11 bases. Looked up from germline, CDR1 is LGHNA and CDR2 is YNFKEQ. This CDR3 has 16 amino acids. The CDR3 reads CASSQDIQEAYNEQFF. The CDR3 nucleotides are TGTGCCAGCAGCCAAGATATTCAGGAGGCCTACAATGAGCAGTTCTTC.

As DNA, the CDR3 is TGTGCCAGCAGTTTTCGGGTCAGGGGATACACTGAAGCTTTCTTT. The encoded protein is CASSFRVRGYTEAFF. The chain links TRBV28 to TRBJ1-1; perhaps TRBD1 as D (6 bases). Germline CDR1 MDHEN, CDR2 SYDVKM. The CDR3 loop spans 15 amino acids. V was pared by 3 bases and J by 3 bases, with 14 bases between.

The chain couples TRBV27 to TRBJ2-3; D is perhaps TRBD1 (5 bases). This CDR3 region has 14 residues. Trimming took off 3 bases at V and 4 bases at J, with 11 bases between the two ends. The germline V gene encodes CDR1 MNHEY and CDR2 SMNVEV (reference sequence). CDR3 bases: TGTGCCAGCAGTTTTGGCAGGGTATCAGATACGCAGTATTTT. It encodes CASSFGRVSDTQYF.

V is TRBV10-2 and J is TRBJ2-5; 13 nucleotides line up with TRBD2. The CDR3 is 17 amino acids. Germline V gene data show CDR1 as WSHSY and CDR2 as SAAADI. Germline trimming cut 2 bases from V and 5 bases from J; bases unmatched to any gene: 8. For the CDR3, the DNA is TGCGCCAGCAGTGAGAGGAGACTAGCGGGAGGTTTGGAGACCCAGTACTTC. Its translation: CASSERRLAGGLETQYF.

The chain is built from TRBV30 and TRBJ2-4; 11 nucleotides match TRBD1. With 5 bases clipped from V and 8 bases from J, the junction kept 2 bases outside the gene matches. Looked up from germline, CDR1 is GTSNPN and CDR2 is SVGIG (reference sequence). This CDR3 has 12 amino acids. The CDR3 DNA is TGTGCCTGGGGGGACAGGGGGTACATTCAGTACTTC. The encoded protein is CAWGDRGYIQYF.

The chain is built from TRBV6-5 and TRBJ2-2; TRBD2 matches at 8 bases. The CDR3 length is 13 residues. Germline CDR1 reads MNHEY; CDR2 reads SVGAGI. The ends lost 4 bases at V and 8 bases at J; junction bases unmatched: 3. CDR3 coding DNA: TGTGCCAGCAGTTTAGCGGGATCTGGGGAGCTGTTTTTT. Translation: CASSLAGSGELFF.

The chain carries TRBV19 and TRBJ2-2; 8 bases fit TRBD1. J lost 6 bases, V lost 5 bases, and 14 bases had no gene match. The CDR3 consists of 17 residues. Looked up from germline, CDR1 is LNHDA and CDR2 is SQIVND (reference sequence). This chain's CDR3 is CASSFRTGTVGPGELFF. The CDR3 bases are TGTGCCAGTAGTTTCCGGACAGGGACGGTTGGGCCCGGGGAGCTGTTTTTT.